This T cell receptor beta chain derives from a study of blood T cells in healthy people across ages. Trimming removed 3 bases from V and 5 bases from J, with 14 bases in between. The CDR3 has 14 amino acids. Through a sample-barcoded 5' primer and a J-beta primer mix, a second PCR was run for about 6 to 11 cycles. TCRdb itself ran the 5' RACE reads through MiXCR, one entry per CDR3 protein. This sample has approximately 1.5 million distinct CDR3 sequences, with around 36% found just once. Study outcomes and limitations: Expanded clonotype changes were possibly confounded by unknown donor CMV status. Roughly linear age-related decline in beta diversity appeared, significant by age 40.

Ten or more counts support this clonotype. Antigen: not known. This TCR was recovered from a woman aged 25 to 39 in good health. The sample was blood. This rearrangement joins TRBV12-3 or TRBV12-4 to TRBJ2-7; TRBD2 is a possible D gene (6 bases). CDR3 in amino acids: CASSLRGRAHEQYF. As DNA, the CDR3 is TGTGCCAGCAGTTTGCGGGGAAGGGCCCACGAGCAGTACTTC.